This T cell receptor (beta chain) was sequenced in a study of CD8 T cells in ankylosing spondylitis. This clonotype was recorded once. Per germline, CDR1 MNHEY and CDR2 SMNVEV (reference sequence). Trimming took off 2 bases at V and 6 bases at J, with 10 bases between the two ends. The CDR3 is 14 residues long. A single record per CDR3 protein comes from TCRdb applying MiXCR to the 5' RACE reads. The sample lists under 150,000 distinct CDR3 sequences; roughly 8.3% were seen once. Material for sequencing was synovial fluid, either unsorted or a sorted T cell fraction (not recorded which). The chain has TRBV27 and TRBJ2-2; a weak D match, TRBD2 (6 bases). This sequence originates from a male donor with ankylosing spondylitis. The CDR3 bases are TGTGCCAGCAGTTTAGTGGACTACCCCGGGGAGCTGTTTTTT. Residues: CASSLVDYPGELFF.